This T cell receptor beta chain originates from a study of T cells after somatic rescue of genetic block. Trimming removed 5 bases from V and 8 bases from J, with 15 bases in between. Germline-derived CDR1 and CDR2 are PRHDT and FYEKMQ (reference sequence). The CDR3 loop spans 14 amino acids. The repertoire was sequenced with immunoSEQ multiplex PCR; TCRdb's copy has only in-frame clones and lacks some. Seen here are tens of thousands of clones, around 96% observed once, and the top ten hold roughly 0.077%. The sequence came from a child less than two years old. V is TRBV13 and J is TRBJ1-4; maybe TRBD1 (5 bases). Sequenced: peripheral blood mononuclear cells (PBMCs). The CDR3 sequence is CASSLRRGGEKLFF. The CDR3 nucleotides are TGTGCCAGCAGCCTACGAAGGGGTGGAGAAAAACTGTTTTTT.